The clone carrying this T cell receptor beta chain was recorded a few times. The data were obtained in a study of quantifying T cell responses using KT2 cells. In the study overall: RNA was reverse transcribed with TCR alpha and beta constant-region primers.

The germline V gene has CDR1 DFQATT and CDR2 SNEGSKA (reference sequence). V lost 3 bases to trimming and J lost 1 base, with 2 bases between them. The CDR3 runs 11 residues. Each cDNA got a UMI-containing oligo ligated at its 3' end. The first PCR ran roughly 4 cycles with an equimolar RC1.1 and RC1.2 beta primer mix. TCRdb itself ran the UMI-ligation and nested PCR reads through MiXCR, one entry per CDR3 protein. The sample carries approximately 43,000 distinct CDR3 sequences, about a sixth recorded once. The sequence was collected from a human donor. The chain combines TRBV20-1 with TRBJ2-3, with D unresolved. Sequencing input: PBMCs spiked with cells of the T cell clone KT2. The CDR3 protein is CSASGTDTQYF. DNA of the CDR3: TGCAGTGCTAGCGGCACAGATACGCAGTATTTT.